These 13 T cell receptor beta chains were sequenced from one sample in a study of T cells in Graves' hyperthyroidism and ophthalmopathy. TCR beta CDR3 sequences were amplified from RNA transcripts. First-round RT-PCR targeting the TCR CDR3 was performed with the HTBI primer set. TCRdb re-called the multiplex PCR reads through MiXCR, storing one row per CDR3 protein. The data show roughly 560,000 distinct CDR3 sequences, approximately 15% seen once. The sample was blood. The receptor source for this set is a woman in her thirties or forties with Graves' ophthalmopathy.

In its sample, this clonotype was seen many times. The chain joins TRBV7-9 to TRBJ2-7, with 7 bases aligning to TRBD2. V lost 3 bases to trimming and J lost 0 bases; unmatched junction nucleotides: 2. The CDR3 has 14 residues. Per the germline V gene, CDR1 is SEHNR and CDR2 is FQNEAQ (reference sequence). CDR3 coding DNA: TGTGCCAGCAGCTTCAGCGGGATCTCCTACGAGCAGTACTTC. Encoded protein: CASSFSGISYEQYF.

This clonotype was found many times. V and J are TRBV11-1 and TRBJ1-2; possibly TRBD1 for D (5 bases). Trimming stripped 3 bases from V and 0 bases from J, with 17 bases between. There are 17 residues in the CDR3. Germline lookup yields CDR1 SGHAT and CDR2 FQDESV (reference sequence). CDR3 in DNA: TGTGCCAGCAGCTTCCCCGACCGGGACGGTACTAACTATGGCTACACCTTC. Translation gives CASSFPDRDGTNYGYTF.

This chain links TRBV29-1 with TRBJ2-7, with 7 nucleotides matching TRBD1. Trimming removed 4 bases from V and 6 bases from J; junction bases left unmatched: 6. CDR1 and CDR2 from the germline V gene are SQVTM and ANQGSEA. The CDR3 extends over 12 amino acids. CDR3 sequence reads: CSVAFAGGEQYF. The CDR3 DNA reads TGCAGCGTTGCCTTCGCAGGGGGCGAGCAGTACTTC.

This clonotype appeared many times. The chain links TRBV2 to TRBJ1-3, with 8 bases matching TRBD1. The V and J ends lost 6 bases and 4 bases, in that order; junction bases with no gene match: 8. The CDR3 runs 15 residues. Germline CDR1 SNHLY, CDR2 FYNNEI. The DNA of the CDR3 is TGTGCCAGCAGCCCTCGGACAGGGTTCGGAAACACCATATATTTT. Its protein is CASSPRTGFGNTIYF.

Many counts were recorded for this clonotype. The chain combines TRBV2 with TRBJ2-5, with no clear D. The V end lost 8 bases, the J end lost 5 bases, and 9 bases lay between the germline ends. The CDR3 has 11 residues. Germline V gives CDR1 SNHLY, CDR2 FYNNEI. CDR3 nucleotide sequence: TGTGCCAGCCGGTCTGGGGAGACCCAGTACTTC. It encodes CASRSGETQYF. Full variable domain (outside the CDR3, taken from reference TRBV2 and TRBJ2-5): EPEVTQTPSHQVTQMGQEVILRCVPISNHLYFYWYRQILGQKVEFLVSFYNNEISEKSEIFDDQFSVERPDGSNFTLKIRSTKLEDSAMYFCASRSGETQYFGPGTRLLVL.

This clonotype was seen at least ten times. J is TRBJ1-2 and V is TRBV6-1, with TRBD1 as a possible D gene (5 bases). Trimming stripped 2 bases from V and 8 bases from J, with 15 bases between. This CDR3 is 14 amino acids long. CDR1 and CDR2 (germline): MNHNS, SASEGT. CDR3 coding DNA: TGTGCCAGCAGTGAATTCCGGGGGGTAGGAGGCTACACCTTC. This gives the protein CASSEFRGVGGYTF.

The sample holds many counts of this clonotype. This rearrangement joins TRBV29-1 to TRBJ2-7; D remains ambiguous. The germline V and J ends were trimmed by 4 bases and 0 bases, with 13 bases remaining between them. There are 14 residues in the CDR3. The germline V gene encodes CDR1 SQVTM and CDR2 ANQGSEA. CDR3 sequence: CSVVGSTGSYEQYF. CDR3 coding DNA: TGCAGCGTTGTCGGGTCGACGGGCTCCTACGAGCAGTACTTC.

Notes on this clonotype: Lacking the conserved final phenylalanine or tryptophan, this CDR3 likely reflects a read error. V is TRBV6-2 or TRBV6-3 and J is TRBJ2-7; the D is unclear. V was shortened by 6 bases and J by 7 bases, with 19 bases between the two germline ends. The CDR3 has 14 residues. Germline V gives CDR1 MNHEY, CDR2 SVGEGT. CDR3 sequence: CASRDSTAWGEQYL. CDR3 DNA sequence: TGTGCCAGCAGAGATTCGACTGCTTGGGGTGAGCAGTACCTC.

This chain connects TRBV30 to TRBJ1-1, with D unclear. V was cut by 3 bases and J by 3 bases, with 8 bases left in between. The CDR3 is 12 amino acids. CDR1 and CDR2 (germline): GTSNPN, SVGIG (reference sequence). CDR3 region: CAWRSLDTEAFF. The DNA of the CDR3 is TGTGCCTGGAGGTCCTTGGACACTGAAGCTTTCTTT.

This clonotype appeared many times. J is TRBJ1-2 and V is TRBV7-9, with D tentatively TRBD1 (5 bases). This CDR3 has 14 residues. V was cut by 6 bases and J by 1 base, with 12 bases left in between. Germline-derived CDR1 and CDR2 are SEHNR and FQNEAQ (reference sequence). The CDR3 nucleotides are TGTGCCAGCAGTCAAGGGACGGATAACTATGGCTACACCTTC. This codes for CASSQGTDNYGYTF.

This clonotype occurred many times. This chain links TRBV4-3 with TRBJ2-5, with D unresolved. The CDR3 consists of 14 residues. Germline values: CDR1 LGHNA, CDR2 YSLEER. Between the trimmed V and J ends, which lost 1 base and 0 bases, there was a span of 6 bases. The DNA of the CDR3 is TGCGCCAGCAGCCAAGTAGTCAACCAAGAGACCCAGTACTTC. As protein: CASSQVVNQETQYF.

At least ten counts were recorded for this clonotype. V is TRBV7-2 and J is TRBJ2-7, with 8 bases fitting TRBD2. Per germline, CDR1 SGHTA and CDR2 FQGNSA. With V trimmed by 2 bases and J by 5 bases, 11 bases remained unmatched. This CDR3 is built from 16 residues. The CDR3 coding sequence is TGTGCCAGCAGCTTAAGCGGGAGTCTTGGAGGGCACGAGCAGTACTTC. Protein product: CASSLSGSLGGHEQYF.

In this sample, this clonotype turned up a few times. The genes are TRBV11-1 and TRBJ2-6, with D unresolved. There are 16 residues in the CDR3. Per germline, CDR1 SGHAT and CDR2 FQDESV (reference sequence). With 5 bases removed from V and 0 bases from J, the gap between germline ends came to 11 bases. CDR3 nucleotide sequence: TGTGCCAGCAGCAAGGACGGTAGCTCTGGGGCCAACGTCCTGACTTTC. Residues: CASSKDGSSGANVLTF.